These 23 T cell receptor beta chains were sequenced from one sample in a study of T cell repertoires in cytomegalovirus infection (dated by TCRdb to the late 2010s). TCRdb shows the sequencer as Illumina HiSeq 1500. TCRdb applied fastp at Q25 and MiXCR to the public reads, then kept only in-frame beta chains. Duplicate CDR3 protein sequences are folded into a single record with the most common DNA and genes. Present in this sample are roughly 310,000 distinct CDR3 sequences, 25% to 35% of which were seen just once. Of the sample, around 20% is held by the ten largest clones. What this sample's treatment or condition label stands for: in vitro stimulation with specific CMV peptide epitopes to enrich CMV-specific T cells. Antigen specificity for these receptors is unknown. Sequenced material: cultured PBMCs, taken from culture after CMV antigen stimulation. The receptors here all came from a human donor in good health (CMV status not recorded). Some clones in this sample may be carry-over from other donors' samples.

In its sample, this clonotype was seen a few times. The DNA of the CDR3 is TGTGCCAGCAGTTCCCCAGACAGGGCCTACACCTTC. Translation: CASSSPDRAYTF. The chain carries TRBV27 and TRBJ1-2; 7 positions match TRBD1. The J segment lost 10 bases and the V segment lost 4 bases, leaving 6 bases of the junction unmatched. Germline V CDR1 and CDR2: MNHEY, SMNVEV (reference sequence). This CDR3 has 12 amino acids.

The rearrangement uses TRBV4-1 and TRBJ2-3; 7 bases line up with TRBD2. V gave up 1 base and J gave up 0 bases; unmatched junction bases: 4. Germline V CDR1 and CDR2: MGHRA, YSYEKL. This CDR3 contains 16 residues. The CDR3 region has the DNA TGCGCCAGCAGCCAAGTACTCGGGGGGAGCACAGATACGCAGTATTTT. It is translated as CASSQVLGGSTDTQYF.

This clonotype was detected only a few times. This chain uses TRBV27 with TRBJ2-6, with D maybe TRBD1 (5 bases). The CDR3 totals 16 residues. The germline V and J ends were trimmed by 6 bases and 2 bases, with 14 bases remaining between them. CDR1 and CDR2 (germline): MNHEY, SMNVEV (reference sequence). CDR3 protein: CASRGWGHPGANVLTF. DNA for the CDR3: TGTGCCAGCAGGGGGTGGGGCCACCCTGGGGCCAACGTCCTGACTTTC.

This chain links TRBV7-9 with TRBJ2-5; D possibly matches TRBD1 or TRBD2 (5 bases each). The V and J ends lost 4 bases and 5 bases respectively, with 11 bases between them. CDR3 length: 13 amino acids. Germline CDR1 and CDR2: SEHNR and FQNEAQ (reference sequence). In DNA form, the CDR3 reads TGTGCCAGCAGCTCTTGGGACGTGGAGACCCAGTACTTC. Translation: CASSSWDVETQYF.

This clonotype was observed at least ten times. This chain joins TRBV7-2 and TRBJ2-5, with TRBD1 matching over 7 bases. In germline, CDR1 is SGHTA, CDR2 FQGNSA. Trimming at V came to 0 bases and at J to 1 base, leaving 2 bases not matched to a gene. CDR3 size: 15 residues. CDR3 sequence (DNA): TGTGCCAGCAGCTTAGCCGGACAGGTCCAAGAGACCCAGTACTTC. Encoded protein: CASSLAGQVQETQYF.

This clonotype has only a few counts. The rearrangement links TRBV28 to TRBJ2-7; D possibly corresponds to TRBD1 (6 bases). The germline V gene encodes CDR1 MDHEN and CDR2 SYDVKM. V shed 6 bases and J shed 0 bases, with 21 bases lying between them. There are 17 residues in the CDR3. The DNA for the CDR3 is TGTGCCAGCAGACCCCCTCACAGGGTTGGGGCCTCCTACGAGCAGTACTTC. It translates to CASRPPHRVGASYEQYF. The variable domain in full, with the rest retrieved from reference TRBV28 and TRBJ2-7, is DVKVTQSSRYLVKRTGEKVFLECVQDMDHENMFWYRQDPGLGLRLIYFSYDVKMKEKGDIPEGYSVSREKKERFSLILESASTNQTSMYLCASRPPHRVGASYEQYFGPGTRLTVT.

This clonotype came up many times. CDR3: CASRKGQATPSQPQHF. CDR3 DNA sequence: TGTGCCAGCAGAAAGGGTCAGGCAACCCCCTCCCAGCCCCAGCATTTT. The chain carries TRBV2 and TRBJ1-5, with D hard to call. This CDR3 has 16 amino acids. V lost 6 bases to trimming and J lost 7 bases, with 22 bases between them. The germline V gene encodes CDR1 SNHLY and CDR2 FYNNEI. Complete variable domain (other parts from reference TRBV2 and TRBJ1-5): EPEVTQTPSHQVTQMGQEVILRCVPISNHLYFYWYRQILGQKVEFLVSFYNNEISEKSEIFDDQFSVERPDGSNFTLKIRSTKLEDSAMYFCASRKGQATPSQPQHFGDGTRLSIL.

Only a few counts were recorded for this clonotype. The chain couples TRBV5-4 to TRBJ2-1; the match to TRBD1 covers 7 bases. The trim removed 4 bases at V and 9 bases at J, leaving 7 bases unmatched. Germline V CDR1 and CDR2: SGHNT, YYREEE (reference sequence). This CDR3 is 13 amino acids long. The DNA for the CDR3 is TGTGCCAGCAGCGAAGACAGGGAAACTGAGCAGTTCTTC. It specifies CASSEDRETEQFF.

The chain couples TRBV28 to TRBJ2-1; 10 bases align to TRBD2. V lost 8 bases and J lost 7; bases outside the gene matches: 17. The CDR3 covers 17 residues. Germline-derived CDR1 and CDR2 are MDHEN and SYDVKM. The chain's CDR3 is CASPPTSGARGGNEQFF. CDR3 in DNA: TGTGCCAGCCCCCCAACTAGCGGGGCCCGAGGGGGAAATGAGCAGTTCTTC.

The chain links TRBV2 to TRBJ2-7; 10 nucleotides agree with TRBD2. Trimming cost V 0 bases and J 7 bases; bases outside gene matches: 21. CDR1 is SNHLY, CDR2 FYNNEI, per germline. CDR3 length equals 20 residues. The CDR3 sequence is CASSEAHNGLAVQGRREQYF. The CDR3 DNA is TGTGCCAGCAGTGAAGCGCACAACGGACTAGCGGTACAAGGCAGGCGGGAGCAGTACTTC.

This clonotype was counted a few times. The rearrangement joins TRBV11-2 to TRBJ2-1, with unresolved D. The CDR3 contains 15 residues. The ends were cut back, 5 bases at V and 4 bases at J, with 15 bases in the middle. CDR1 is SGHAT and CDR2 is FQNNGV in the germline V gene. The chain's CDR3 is CASSQGLQPYNEQFF. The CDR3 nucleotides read TGTGCCAGCAGCCAAGGGTTACAGCCGTACAATGAGCAGTTCTTC.

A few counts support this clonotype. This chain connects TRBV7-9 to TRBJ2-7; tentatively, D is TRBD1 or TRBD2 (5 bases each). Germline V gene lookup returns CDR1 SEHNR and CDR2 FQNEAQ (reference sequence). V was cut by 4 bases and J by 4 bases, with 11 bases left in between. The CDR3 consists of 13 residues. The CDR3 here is CASSSGTEYEQYF. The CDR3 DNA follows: TGTGCCAGCAGCTCCGGGACGGAGTACGAGCAGTACTTC. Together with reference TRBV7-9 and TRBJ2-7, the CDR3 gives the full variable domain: DTGVSQNPRHKITKRGQNVTFRCDPISEHNRLYWYRQTLGQGPEFLTYFQNEAQLEKSRLLSDRFSAERPKGSFSTLEIQRTEQGDSAMYLCASSSGTEYEQYFGPGTRLTVT.

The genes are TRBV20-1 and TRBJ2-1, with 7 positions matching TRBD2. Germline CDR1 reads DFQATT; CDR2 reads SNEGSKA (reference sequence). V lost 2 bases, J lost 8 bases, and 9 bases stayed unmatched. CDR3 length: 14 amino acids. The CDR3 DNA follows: TGCAGTGCTAGACCCCAGGCGGGAGTAGATGAGCAGTTCTTC. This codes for CSARPQAGVDEQFF.

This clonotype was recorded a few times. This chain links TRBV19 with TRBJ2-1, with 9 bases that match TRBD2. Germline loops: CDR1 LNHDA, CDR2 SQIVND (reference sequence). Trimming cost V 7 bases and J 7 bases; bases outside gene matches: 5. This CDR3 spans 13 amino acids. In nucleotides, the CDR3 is TGTGCCAGTAAGGGACTAGCAGGAAATGAGCAGTTCTTC. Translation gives CASKGLAGNEQFF.

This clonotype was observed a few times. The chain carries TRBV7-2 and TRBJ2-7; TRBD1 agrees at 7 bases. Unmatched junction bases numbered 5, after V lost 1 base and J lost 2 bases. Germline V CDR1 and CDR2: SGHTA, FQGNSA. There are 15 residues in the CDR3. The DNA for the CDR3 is TGTGCCAGCAGCTTAGGGGGACAGAACACCTACGAGCAGTACTTC. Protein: CASSLGGQNTYEQYF.

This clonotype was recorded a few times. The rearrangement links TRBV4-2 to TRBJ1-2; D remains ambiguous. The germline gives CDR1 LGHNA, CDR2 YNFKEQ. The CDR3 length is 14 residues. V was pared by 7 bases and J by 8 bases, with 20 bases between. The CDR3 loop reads CASMDPFPVGGYTF. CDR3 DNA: TGTGCCAGCATGGACCCCTTTCCGGTTGGGGGCTACACCTTC.

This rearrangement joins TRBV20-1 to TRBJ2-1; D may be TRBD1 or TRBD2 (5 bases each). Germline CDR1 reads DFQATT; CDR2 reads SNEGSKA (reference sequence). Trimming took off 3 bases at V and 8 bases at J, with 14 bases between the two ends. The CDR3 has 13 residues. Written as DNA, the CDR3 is TGCAGTGCTAGTTCGCGCTTGGGGGATGAGCAGTTCTTC. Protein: CSASSRLGDEQFF.

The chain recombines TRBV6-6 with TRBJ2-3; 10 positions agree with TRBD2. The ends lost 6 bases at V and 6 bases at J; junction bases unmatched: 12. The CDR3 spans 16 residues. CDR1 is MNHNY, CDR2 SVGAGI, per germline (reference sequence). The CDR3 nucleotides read TGTGCCAGCAGCGGACTAGCGGTGAATGGCCGGGATACGCAGTATTTT. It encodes CASSGLAVNGRDTQYF.

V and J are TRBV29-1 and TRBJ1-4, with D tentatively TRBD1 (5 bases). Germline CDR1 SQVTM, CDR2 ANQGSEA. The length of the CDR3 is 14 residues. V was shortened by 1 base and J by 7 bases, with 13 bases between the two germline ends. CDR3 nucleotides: TGCAGCGTTGAAGGGGGCAGGGAAGGTGAAAAACTGTTTTTT. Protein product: CSVEGGREGEKLFF.

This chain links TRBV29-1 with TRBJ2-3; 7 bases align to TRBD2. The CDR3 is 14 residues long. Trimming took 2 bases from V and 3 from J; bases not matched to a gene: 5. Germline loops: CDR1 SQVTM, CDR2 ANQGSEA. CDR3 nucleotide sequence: TGCAGCGTTGAAAGCGGGATAAGGACAGATACGCAGTATTTT. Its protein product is CSVESGIRTDTQYF.

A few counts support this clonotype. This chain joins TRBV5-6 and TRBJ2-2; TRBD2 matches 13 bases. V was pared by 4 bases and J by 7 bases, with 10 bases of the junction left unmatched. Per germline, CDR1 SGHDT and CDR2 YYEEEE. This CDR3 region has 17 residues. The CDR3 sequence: CASSPGLAGVQIGELFF. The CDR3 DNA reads TGTGCCAGCAGCCCCGGACTAGCGGGAGTCCAAATCGGGGAGCTGTTTTTT.

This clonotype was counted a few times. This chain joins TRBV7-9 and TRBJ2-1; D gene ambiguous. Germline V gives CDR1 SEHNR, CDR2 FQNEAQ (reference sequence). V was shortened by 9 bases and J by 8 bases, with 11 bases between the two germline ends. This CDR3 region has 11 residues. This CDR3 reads CASMRLDEQFF. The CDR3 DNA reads TGTGCCAGTATGCGGCTGGATGAGCAGTTCTTC.

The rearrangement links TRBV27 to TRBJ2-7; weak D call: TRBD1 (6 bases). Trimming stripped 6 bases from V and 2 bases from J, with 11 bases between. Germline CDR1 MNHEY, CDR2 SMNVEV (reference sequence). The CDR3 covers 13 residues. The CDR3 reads CASRVRGAYEQYF. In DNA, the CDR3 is TGTGCCAGCAGAGTCAGGGGAGCCTACGAGCAGTACTTC.